The 2 T cell receptor beta chains below come from one sample, sequenced in a study of blood T cell repertoires in COVID-19. Some clones are missing from TCRdb's copy, which holds only in-frame ones; the method was immunoSEQ multiplex PCR. The sample has about 200,000 clones; around nine tenths are singletons. The sequenced material came from peripheral blood. The receptors come from a man in his sixties with COVID-19, enrolled during active disease.

This chain links TRBV19 with TRBJ2-1; TRBD1 is a possible D gene (7 bases). This CDR3 spans 16 amino acids. Germline V lookup: CDR1 LNHDA, CDR2 SQIVND (reference sequence). Trimming stripped 5 bases from V and 6 bases from J, with 20 bases between. This chain's CDR3 is CASSAPQGGPLNEQFF. The CDR3 bases are TGTGCCAGTAGTGCCCCGCAGGGGGGTCCACTCAATGAGCAGTTCTTC.

The chain is built from TRBV7-9 and TRBJ2-5; TRBD1 matches at 8 bases. Per germline, CDR1 SEHNR and CDR2 FQNEAQ (reference sequence). This CDR3 is 14 amino acids long. With V trimmed by 5 bases and J by 1 base, 3 bases remained unmatched. The CDR3 here is CASSQDRAQETQYF. The CDR3 coding sequence is TGTGCCAGCAGCCAGGACAGGGCCCAAGAGACCCAGTACTTC.